This T cell receptor (beta chain) is from a study of cytomegalovirus exposure and HLA in healthy donors. PCR used 60 Vbeta primers and 13 Jbeta primers. The repertoire was sequenced with immunoSEQ multiplex PCR; TCRdb's copy has only in-frame clones and lacks some. Among about 130,000 clones listed, less than 85% were seen once. CDR3 length equals 14 residues. Germline V gene data show CDR1 as SGHRS and CDR2 as YFSETQ. The V segment lost 7 bases and the J segment 7 bases; nucleotides outside the gene matches: 5. The source is a man aged 18 to 35 in good health and CMV-seropositive. This rearrangement joins TRBV5-1 to TRBJ2-2; 12 bases are a match to TRBD2. The material sequenced was PBMCs. For the CDR3, the DNA is TGCGCCAGCGGACTAGCGGGGCACATCGGGGAGCTGTTTTTT. This encodes CASGLAGHIGELFF.